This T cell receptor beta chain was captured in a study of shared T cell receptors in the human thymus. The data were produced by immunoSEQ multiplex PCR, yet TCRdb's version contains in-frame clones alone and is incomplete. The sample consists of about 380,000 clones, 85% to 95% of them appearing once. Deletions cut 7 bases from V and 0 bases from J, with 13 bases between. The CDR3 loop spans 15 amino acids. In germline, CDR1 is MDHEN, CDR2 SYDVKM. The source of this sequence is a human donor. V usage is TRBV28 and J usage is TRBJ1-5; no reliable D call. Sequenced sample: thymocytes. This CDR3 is CASIKDSYSNQPQHF. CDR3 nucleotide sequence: TGTGCCAGCATCAAGGACTCGTATAGCAATCAGCCCCAGCATTTT.